This T cell receptor (beta chain) derives from a study of Graves' ophthalmopathy and Graves' hyperthyroidism. Across the study: Peripheral blood was obtained at first diagnosis, ahead of any treatment. Regarding the study as a whole: Among expanded thyroid clonotypes above 0.001 frequency, most also occurred in blood.

Amplification of TCR beta CDR3 regions used RNA transcripts. Second-round multiplex PCR came after a first-round RT-PCR that employed HTBI primers. TCRdb reprocessed the multiplex PCR reads via MiXCR and lists one record per CDR3 protein. The table has about 640,000 distinct CDR3 sequences, roughly 39% seen once. This clonotype was detected only a few times. Its antigen is as yet unknown. This CDR3 comprises 13 residues. V was clipped by 0 bases and J by 7 bases, with 12 bases between them. Germline loops: CDR1 GTSNPN, CDR2 SVGIG (reference sequence). Uncontrolled infections, pregnancy, lactation or other autoimmune diseases led to patient exclusion. PBMCs were isolated by Ficoll-Paque density gradient centrifugation, using 8 to 10 ml of fresh peripheral blood as the starting material.

The origin of this receptor is an adult man with Graves' ophthalmopathy. The V call is TRBV30, the J call TRBJ1-2; D gene unclear. What was sequenced was peripheral blood. The CDR3 region is CAWSVILLSGYTF. The CDR3 DNA is TGTGCCTGGAGTGTAATCCTTCTGTCTGGCTACACCTTC.